Sequencing of this T cell receptor beta chain was carried out in a study of T cells after yellow fever vaccination. CDR3 length equals 13 residues. From germline, CDR1 is MNHEY and CDR2 SMNVEV (reference sequence). V was pared by 2 bases and J by 2 bases, with 6 bases between. A single record per CDR3 protein comes from TCRdb applying MiXCR to the 5' RACE reads. This table holds approximately 90,000 distinct CDR3 sequences, about 14% found once. Study conclusions and caveats: Most primary-vaccination clones reappeared after the booster (about 97% CD4, approximately 88% CD8).

The chain employs TRBV27 and TRBJ1-2; D remains unclear. The source is a young man who received the YFV17D yellow fever vaccine. The specimen was CD8+ T cells not binding an NS4B(214-222) dextramer, sorted from PBMCs, collected roughly 20 days after the first yellow fever vaccination. CDR3 nucleotides: TGTGCCAGCAGTTTACGGGTCAACTATGGCTACACCTTC. Translated: CASSLRVNYGYTF.